This T cell receptor (beta chain) was identified in a study of long-term antiretroviral therapy in people with HIV. Study-wide results and limits: With ART, diversity went up but was still lower than in transplant donor controls. Clonal populations expanded prior to ART predominated within the repertoire at all time points. Relative to control repertoires, HIV repertoires exhibited narrower CDR3 length ranges.

With regard to this clone: The antigen remains unidentified.

At minimum, one pre-ART and two post-ART PBMC samples were obtained from each donor. Running of the v3.0 immunoSEQ assay took place at survey level. The data were produced by immunoSEQ multiplex PCR, yet TCRdb's version contains in-frame clones alone and is incomplete. The sample lists approximately 28,000 clones; nearly 85% were seen once. The CDR3 length is 12 residues. CDR1 and CDR2 from the germline V gene are SGHDT and YYEEEE. Between the trimmed V and J ends, which lost 2 bases and 6 bases, there was a span of 9 bases. This clonotype was obtained from a man aged 18 to 29 with HIV. The chain uses TRBV5-6 and TRBJ2-7; D call uncertain. Material: unsorted PBMCs, obtained 0.8 years before starting antiretroviral therapy. The CDR3 is CASSFERGEQYF. CDR3 in DNA: TGTGCCAGCAGCTTCGAGCGAGGCGAGCAGTACTTC.